This T cell receptor beta chain was captured by sequencing in a study of early T cells in non-severe SARS-CoV-2 infection. Study in general: RNA in bulk from unsorted whole blood was sequenced, and chains were unpaired. Findings of the study overall: Reliance on VDJdb matching favored anti-spike CD8 responses; private and CD4 specificities were missed.

Trimming cost V 5 bases and J 1 base, with 11 bases left between them. The CDR3 is made up of 14 amino acids. cDNA molecules, individually, were tagged with unique molecular identifiers. TCRdb passed the 5' RACE reads through MiXCR, listing each CDR3 protein once. The data show tens of thousands of distinct CDR3 sequences, approximately 14% seen once. In this sample, this clonotype turned up a few times. Its antigen is unknown. Source: whole blood, taken at baseline. The sequence was obtained from an adult who was a healthcare worker with PCR-confirmed SARS-CoV-2 infection or an uninfected control (not recorded which). The V and J genes are TRBV12-3 or TRBV12-4 and TRBJ1-1, with D possibly being TRBD1 (5 bases). The CDR3 spells CASSPTGPNTEAFF. CDR3 coding DNA: TGTGCCAGCAGTCCTACAGGTCCGAACACTGAAGCTTTCTTT.